This TCR beta chain derives from a study of radiotherapy plus CTLA-4 blockade in lung cancer. The CDR3 has 17 residues. The germline V gene encodes CDR1 ENHRY and CDR2 SYGVKD. V was cut by 10 bases and J by 1 base, with 25 bases left in between. Some clones are missing from TCRdb's copy, which holds only in-frame ones; the method was immunoSEQ multiplex PCR. The sample lists about 49,000 clones; around nine tenths were seen once. V usage is TRBV10-3 and J usage is TRBJ1-1; D is possibly TRBD1 (6 bases). The sequencing here drew on peripheral blood, taken from a patient treated with radiotherapy plus ipilimumab. The origin of this receptor is a human donor with non-small cell lung cancer whose response to radiotherapy plus ipilimumab could not be evaluated. The CDR3 is CASSFGQPGTPNTEAFF. The CDR3 DNA reads TGTGCCAGCTCTTTCGGACAGCCGGGGACGCCGAACACTGAAGCTTTCTTT.